This T cell receptor beta chain was obtained from a study of CXCR3-negative and CXCR3-positive naive CD8 T cells. Across the whole study: Libraries each contributed about 1.5 +/- 0.3 million TRB reads, for around 130 million in total.

CD45RO-CCR7+CD27+CD95- expression identified naive CD8+ T cells. With respect to this clonotype: What it recognizes is unknown.

TRB cDNA was prepared as libraries by UMI-labeled 5' RACE. TCRdb processed the 5' RACE reads again and assigns one entry to each CDR3 protein, with no DNA. The sample spans under 150,000 distinct CDR3 sequences; the ten largest clones claim approximately 0.27%. The study, taken as a whole, reports: In CXCR3-positive naive cells, the TRB CDR3s were more hydrophobic than in CXCR3-negative naive cells.

This CDR3 is 13 amino acids long. Germline values: CDR1 SGHVS, CDR2 FQNEAQ. J is TRBJ2-7 and V is TRBV7-8; TCRdb proposes TRBD1, but this gene call is untestable without DNA. This clonotype was sampled from a human donor in good health. Some clones in this sample may be carry-over from other donors' samples. Sequenced input: naive CXCR3+ CD8+ T cells from blood. Noted subset: CD45RO-CCR7+CD27+CD95- naive CD8+ T cells expressing CXCR3 (TNR3+). CDR3 loop: CASSADRGYEQYF.